Sequencing of this T cell receptor (beta chain) was carried out in a study of blood T cell repertoires in COVID-19. Study at large: Acute and convalescent COVID-19 samples came from the United States, Italy and Spain. Sample material is recorded as cDNA or gDNA derived from T cells, B-cell-depleted T cells, or PBMCs.

Authors' data handling: Counts of nucleated cells, estimated from reference gene primer amplification, were obtained. Some clones are missing from TCRdb's copy, which holds only in-frame ones; the method was immunoSEQ multiplex PCR. V, J and clone size derive from that table, while D and trimming were established from the DNA sequence. The sample consists of about 170,000 clones, about 83% of them appearing once. This CDR3 has 15 residues. This sequence was found in a woman older than 75 with acute or convalescent COVID-19. Sequenced: peripheral blood. The V and J genes are TRBV21-1 and TRBJ2-5; the D segment call TRBD2 is taken from the table without a DNA check. TRBV21-1 is a pseudogene locus. CDR3 in amino acids: CASSQWRGARETQYF. The DNA of the CDR3 is TGTGCCAGCAGCCAGTGGCGGGGGGCGCGCGAGACCCAGTACTTC.